These 30 T cell receptor beta chains came from one sample sequenced in a study of neoadjuvant anti-PD-1 for oral cavity cancer (dated by TCRdb to the early 2020s). In light of the paper, this sample's time point label describes: after neoadjuvant nivolumab, at surgical resection. The method was the immunoSEQ multiplex PCR assay. TCRdb took over this immuneACCESS table, retaining in-frame rearrangements with V and J assigned. Such tables are incomplete; in checked studies, under half of the missing clones stem from an unresolved V gene, and the remainder is unexplained. The sample table shows approximately 42,000 clones, and approximately 80% are seen once. The ten largest clones represent around 4.9% of the sample. Sequences were derived from PBMCs, sampled after nivolumab (anti-PD-1) treatment. Every receptor here comes from a person aged 40 to 85 with oral cavity squamous cell carcinoma.

The gene calls are TRBV2 and TRBJ2-5; TRBD2 matches 10 bases. The V segment lost 6 bases and the J segment 4 bases; nucleotides outside the gene matches: 8. The CDR3 has 15 residues. The germline gives CDR1 SNHLY, CDR2 FYNNEI. CDR3 coding DNA: TGTGCCAGCAGCCTTGGACTAGCGGTGGGAGAGACCCAGTACTTC. Translation: CASSLGLAVGETQYF.

This sequence joins TRBV5-1 and TRBJ1-3; TRBD1 might be the D (5 bases). Looked up from germline, CDR1 is SGHRS and CDR2 is YFSETQ. The V end lost 5 bases, the J end lost 3 bases, and 12 bases lay between the germline ends. The CDR3 loop spans 14 amino acids. The DNA of the CDR3 is TGCGCCAGCAGGGTTGGGGCGGATGGAAACACCATATATTTT. Its translation: CASRVGADGNTIYF.

The chain carries TRBV5-1 and TRBJ1-1, with a weak D call TRBD1 (6 bases). Trimming pared 3 bases from V and 4 bases from J, leaving 13 bases between. CDR3 length equals 14 residues. Germline V gene lookup returns CDR1 SGHRS and CDR2 YFSETQ. CDR3 bases: TGCGCCAGCAGCTCCGCTGCCAGGGGCACTGAAGCTTTCTTT. Amino acids: CASSSAARGTEAFF.

This clone was counted between two and nine times. This chain joins TRBV10-3 and TRBJ1-2; no clear D gene. The V gene lost 3 bases and the J gene lost 7 bases, with 12 bases spanning the gap. CDR3 size: 13 residues. CDR1 is ENHRY and CDR2 is SYGVKD in the germline V gene. CDR3 sequence reads: CAISEGRESGYTF. For the CDR3, the DNA is TGTGCCATCAGTGAAGGCCGGGAAAGTGGCTACACCTTC.

The rearrangement joins TRBV10-3 to TRBJ1-1; D not certain. The V end lost 2 bases, the J end lost 0 bases, and 10 bases lay between the germline ends. The CDR3 spans 15 residues. Germline V gene lookup returns CDR1 ENHRY and CDR2 SYGVKD. As DNA, the CDR3 is TGTGCCATCAGTGAGGCGGGTGTTATGAACACTGAAGCTTTCTTT. Translated: CAISEAGVMNTEAFF.

This chain connects TRBV10-3 to TRBJ1-1, with D hard to call. The CDR3 is made up of 14 amino acids. Germline-derived CDR1 and CDR2 are ENHRY and SYGVKD. Trimming took off 0 bases at V and 0 bases at J, with 5 bases between the two ends. CDR3 nucleotides: TGTGCCATCAGTGAGTCCACTTTGAACACTGAAGCTTTCTTT. Its translation is CAISESTLNTEAFF.

V is TRBV2 and J is TRBJ1-1, with a possible D match to TRBD1 (6 bases). CDR1 and CDR2 (germline): SNHLY, FYNNEI. Trimming left V 7 bases short and J 1 base short, with 13 bases between. This CDR3 is 14 amino acids long. The DNA of the CDR3 is TGTGCCAGCACTCACAGGGCCACGAACACTGAAGCTTTCTTT. It codes for CASTHRATNTEAFF.

For this clone: At one end the junction does not follow the germline gene, possibly because of a read error. Here the CDR3 DNA reads TGTGCCAGCAGTGAGGCGTGGGGGGCCGCTCTCTTC. Its translation is CASSEAWGAALF. The chain recombines TRBV2 with TRBJ2-1, with D perhaps assigned TRBD1 or TRBD2 (6 bases each). The CDR3 sequence is 12 residues long. CDR1 and CDR2 from the germline V gene are SNHLY and FYNNEI.

J is TRBJ2-5 and V is TRBV5-8; D possibly corresponds to TRBD1 (6 bases). Germline lookup yields CDR1 SGHTS and CDR2 YDEGEE. The CDR3 runs 16 residues. Trimming left V 2 bases short and J 7 bases short, with 21 bases between. CDR3 coding DNA: TGTGCCAGCAGCTTTAAGGGGATTCAGGGGTCGCGGACCCAGTACTTC. It yields the protein CASSFKGIQGSRTQYF.

This chain uses TRBV28 with TRBJ2-7, with 9 bases fitting TRBD2. The V gene end was trimmed by 6 bases and the J gene end by 7 bases; junction bases not matched to a gene: 13. The CDR3 has 15 residues. CDR1 MDHEN and CDR2 SYDVKM come from the germline V gene. This CDR3 is CASSPRRREGREQYF. The DNA for the CDR3 is TGTGCCAGCAGCCCTCGACGGCGGGAGGGCCGTGAGCAGTACTTC.

This clone has only a few counts. V gene TRBV27 combines with J gene TRBJ2-7; TRBD1 is a possible D gene (6 bases). This CDR3 spans 12 amino acids. The V end was cut by 10 bases, the J end by 0 bases, with 10 bases between. The germline V gene encodes CDR1 MNHEY and CDR2 SMNVEV (reference sequence). The CDR3 bases are TGTGCCACCAGGGGAAGCTCCTACGAGCAGTACTTC. Residues: CATRGSSYEQYF.

The chain joins TRBV9 to TRBJ2-1, with D perhaps matching TRBD2 (5 bases). There are 15 residues in the CDR3. V was cut by 0 bases and J by 0 bases, with 7 bases left in between. CDR1 is SGDLS and CDR2 is YYNGEE in the germline V gene. CDR3 DNA: TGTGCCAGCAGCGTAGGGGCGGGCTCCTACAATGAGCAGTTCTTC. It translates to CASSVGAGSYNEQFF. Drawing the rest from reference TRBV9 and TRBJ2-1, the complete variable domain is DSGVTQTPKHLITATGQRVTLRCSPRSGDLSVYWYQQSLDQGLQFLIQYYNGEERAKGNILERFSAQQFPDLHSELNLSSLELGDSALYFCASSVGAGSYNEQFFGPGTRLTVL.

The CDR3 DNA follows: TGTGCCAGCAGCTTTCGACAGGCTAACTATGGCTACACCTTC. Its protein is CASSFRQANYGYTF. This rearrangement joins TRBV5-6 to TRBJ1-2; maybe TRBD1 (6 bases). This CDR3 comprises 14 residues. CDR1 and CDR2 (germline): SGHDT, YYEEEE. With 2 bases removed from V and 0 bases from J, the gap between germline ends came to 8 bases.

This clone was seen only a few times. The chain has TRBV7-8 and TRBJ2-3; 8 nucleotides agree with TRBD1. The CDR3 totals 15 residues. V was clipped by 2 bases and J by 4 bases; unmatched bases: 5. The germline gives CDR1 SGHVS, CDR2 FQNEAQ. The CDR3: CASSLSPQGADTQYF. CDR3 DNA sequence: TGTGCCAGCAGCTTATCCCCACAGGGGGCAGATACGCAGTATTTT.

The genes are TRBV7-9 and TRBJ1-5; D not resolved. CDR1 SEHNR and CDR2 FQNEAQ come from the germline V gene (reference sequence). V lost 3 bases to trimming and J lost 4 bases, with 4 bases between them. This CDR3 comprises 12 residues. The CDR3 coding sequence is TGTGCCAGCAGCTTTCCTAATCAGCCCCAGCATTTT. Amino acid sequence: CASSFPNQPQHF.

The J gene is TRBJ1-5, the V gene TRBV2; D might be TRBD1 (6 bases). CDR1 and CDR2 from the germline V gene are SNHLY and FYNNEI. The length of the CDR3 is 15 residues. V gave up 8 bases and J gave up 1 base, with 15 bases separating them. CDR3 bases: TGTGCCAGCGGACCACAGGGCGGGAGCAATCAGCCCCAGCATTTT. This encodes CASGPQGGSNQPQHF.

The chain uses TRBV6-6 and TRBJ2-2, with 8 bases aligning to TRBD1. The CDR3 is 16 residues long. Germline V gene sequence: CDR1 MNHNY, CDR2 SVGAGI (reference sequence). The ends lost 6 bases at V and 7 bases at J; junction bases unmatched: 13. CDR3 nucleotide sequence: TGTGCCAGCAGCCCTCCCCCGGACAGGGTTGGCGGGGAGCTGTTTTTT. Amino acid sequence: CASSPPPDRVGGELFF.

The chain recombines TRBV5-1 with TRBJ2-7; TRBD2 aligns across 7 bases. The junction had 6 bases not matched to a gene; V was cut back by 0 bases and J by 3 bases. Germline loops: CDR1 SGHRS, CDR2 YFSETQ. There are 15 residues in the CDR3. In DNA, the CDR3 is TGCGCCAGCAGCTTGGGCTGGTCGGGAGGCTACGAGCAGTACTTC. Its protein is CASSLGWSGGYEQYF. Full variable domain (remainder filled in from reference TRBV5-1 and TRBJ2-7): KAGVTQTPRYLIKTRGQQVTLSCSPISGHRSVSWYQQTPGQGLQFLFEYFSETQRNKGNFPGRFSGRQFSNSRSEMNVSTLELGDSALYLCASSLGWSGGYEQYFGPGTRLTVT.

This clone occurred once. The genes are TRBV19 and TRBJ1-2; the D is unclear. Per the germline V gene, CDR1 is LNHDA and CDR2 is SQIVND (reference sequence). This CDR3 is 12 amino acids long. Between the trimmed V and J ends, which lost 7 bases and 4 bases, there was a span of 10 bases. The CDR3, as DNA: TGTGCCAGTAAGGAGGTGAGCTATGGCTACACCTTC. Its translation: CASKEVSYGYTF.

The chain is built from TRBV20-1 and TRBJ1-6; D not certain. The CDR3 consists of 11 residues. V lost 1 base and J 13 bases, leaving 8 bases between the germline ends. CDR1 is DFQATT, CDR2 SNEGSKA, per germline (reference sequence). This CDR3 reads CSARVQGPLHF. CDR3 nucleotides: TGCAGTGCTAGAGTGCAAGGGCCCCTCCACTTT.

J is TRBJ1-5 and V is TRBV6-1, with TRBD1 matching 7 bases. V gave up 7 bases and J gave up 4 bases; unmatched junction bases: 10. Germline CDR1 MNHNS, CDR2 SASEGT. CDR3 length equals 15 residues. DNA of the CDR3: TGTGCCAGCAAAATCAGGGGGGCGGGGAATCAGCCCCAGCATTTT. Its translation: CASKIRGAGNQPQHF.

This chain uses TRBV28 with TRBJ1-2, with no clear D. The CDR3 extends over 16 amino acids. The V gene's germline CDR1 is MDHEN and CDR2 SYDVKM. Deletions cut 1 base from V and 0 bases from J, with 12 bases between. As DNA, the CDR3 is TGTGCCAGCAGTTTATTTCGGACGGGTCCTAACTATGGCTACACCTTC. Protein sequence: CASSLFRTGPNYGYTF.

This sequence joins TRBV10-1 and TRBJ2-5; the match to TRBD1 covers 8 bases. V shed 4 bases and J 2 bases; nucleotides not matched to a gene: 3. The CDR3 totals 14 residues. In germline, CDR1 is WNHNN, CDR2 SYGVQD (reference sequence). The CDR3 nucleotides read TGCGCCAGCAGTGCATACAGGGGGCAAGAGACCCAGTACTTC. Amino acids: CASSAYRGQETQYF.

The chain joins TRBV28 to TRBJ2-5; 9 nucleotides align to TRBD1. In germline, CDR1 is MDHEN, CDR2 SYDVKM. The V gene end was trimmed by 6 bases and the J gene end by 2 bases; junction bases not matched to a gene: 13. The CDR3 has 17 amino acids. CDR3 sequence: CASSTQGAGWVQETQYF. The CDR3 DNA is TGTGCCAGCAGCACACAGGGGGCCGGGTGGGTTCAAGAGACCCAGTACTTC.

This clone was seen more than once but under ten times. The gene calls are TRBV30 and TRBJ1-2, with a tentative D call TRBD1 (5 bases). Deletions cut 8 bases from V and 5 bases from J, with 24 bases between. The CDR3 sequence is 15 residues long. Germline loops: CDR1 GTSNPN, CDR2 SVGIG (reference sequence). The CDR3 loop is CARRDSKTGGYGYTF. Written as DNA, the CDR3 is TGTGCCCGGCGGGACTCCAAAACCGGAGGGTATGGCTACACCTTC.

This chain links TRBV27 with TRBJ2-3; TRBD2 matches at 7 bases. Germline V gene sequence: CDR1 MNHEY, CDR2 SMNVEV (reference sequence). The V gene end was trimmed by 2 bases and the J gene end by 4 bases; junction bases not matched to a gene: 12. The CDR3 totals 17 residues. CDR3: CASSLLGAGVRADTQYF. CDR3 DNA: TGTGCCAGCAGTTTACTAGGGGCGGGAGTACGTGCAGATACGCAGTATTTT.

The chain combines TRBV11-2 with TRBJ2-6, with a weak D call TRBD1 (5 bases). The germline V and J ends were trimmed by 1 base and 0 bases, with 13 bases remaining between them. The CDR3 has 18 amino acids. Germline V lookup: CDR1 SGHAT, CDR2 FQNNGV. CDR3 nucleotides: TGTGCCAGCAGCTTAGGGCCTGACAGACGCTCTGGGGCCAACGTCCTGACTTTC. It codes for CASSLGPDRRSGANVLTF.

The chain has TRBV19 and TRBJ1-1; D is unclear. This CDR3 contains 14 residues. The germline V gene encodes CDR1 LNHDA and CDR2 SQIVND (reference sequence). Trimming stripped 7 bases from V and 1 base from J, with 13 bases between. CDR3 bases: TGTGCCAGTATCCCGAAGTTACCGAACACTGAAGCTTTCTTT. This encodes CASIPKLPNTEAFF.

This chain connects TRBV5-1 to TRBJ2-3, with D possibly being TRBD2 (5 bases). CDR1 and CDR2 (germline): SGHRS, YFSETQ. Trimming cost V 4 bases and J 10 bases, with 13 bases left between them. The CDR3 consists of 12 residues. DNA for the CDR3: TGCGCCAGCAGCCCCGACGAGGGTCCGCAGTATTTT. It specifies CASSPDEGPQYF.

This clone counts as medium-sized. The J gene is TRBJ2-1, the V gene TRBV5-5; 8 bases fit TRBD1. V lost 1 base, J lost 4 bases, and 4 bases stayed unmatched. The length of the CDR3 is 15 residues. CDR1 is SGHKS, CDR2 YYEKEE, per germline (reference sequence). CDR3 sequence: CASSLPGTGYNEQFF. The DNA for the CDR3 is TGTGCCAGCAGCTTGCCCGGGACAGGTTACAATGAGCAGTTCTTC.